This TCR beta chain was captured by sequencing in a study of regulatory T cells in long-lasting Graves disease. Combining iRepertoire HTBI primers with Arm-PCR of CDR3 regions, the authors built TCR beta libraries. TCRdb reanalysed the multiplex PCR reads using MiXCR and keeps one entry per CDR3 protein. The sample holds a few hundred thousand distinct CDR3 sequences, approximately 16% seen once. Time point denoted: newly diagnosed GD, antithyroid drugs for less than 3 months. The TCR library was made from RNA extracted from PBMCs. This clonotype was picked up many times. J was trimmed by 0 bases and V by 0 bases; bases with no gene match: 8. CDR1 and CDR2 (germline): SEHNR, FQNEAQ (reference sequence). This CDR3 comprises 19 residues. The sample was also reused in another study, on T cells in Graves' hyperthyroidism and ophthalmopathy.

V usage is TRBV7-9 and J usage is TRBJ2-1; 10 bases align to TRBD2. The sequencing here drew on peripheral blood mononuclear cells (PBMCs), taken at new diagnosis, from a patient treated with antithyroid drugs. This sequence was found in a woman in her thirties or forties with Graves disease. CDR3 bases: TGTGCCAGCAGCTTAGCCGGGACTAGCGACCCATTCTCCTACAATGAGCAGTTCTTC. This gives the protein CASSLAGTSDPFSYNEQFF. The full variable domain, its missing parts supplied by reference TRBV7-9 and TRBJ2-1, is DTGVSQNPRHKITKRGQNVTFRCDPISEHNRLYWYRQTLGQGPEFLTYFQNEAQLEKSRLLSDRFSAERPKGSFSTLEIQRTEQGDSAMYLCASSLAGTSDPFSYNEQFFGPGTRLTVL.